This TCR beta chain is from a study of blood T cell repertoires in COVID-19. Study-level background: Whether acute or convalescent, the COVID-19 samples came from the United States, Italy and Spain.

Authors' data handling: Amplifying reference gene primers gave estimates of nucleated cell counts. Sequencing was performed with immunoSEQ multiplex PCR; in TCRdb, only in-frame clones are kept and a portion is missing. That table is the source of V, J and clone size, and D and trimming were worked out from the DNA. The profile shows 1,500 to 2,000 clones, roughly two thirds of them singletons. The origin of this receptor is a man between 65 and 85 years old with active COVID-19. Source material: peripheral blood.

The CDR3 loop reads CASSLGQGVTETQYF. CDR3 nucleotide sequence: TGTGCCAGCAGCTTAGGGCAGGGGGTCACGGAGACCCAGTACTTC. The chain has TRBV11-2 and TRBJ2-5; TRBD1 aligns across 7 bases. The CDR3 is made up of 15 amino acids. With V trimmed by 1 base and J by 5 bases, 7 bases remained unmatched. From germline, CDR1 is SGHAT and CDR2 FQNNGV.